This is a list of T cell receptor beta chains from one sample in a study of siplizumab effects on memory and regulatory T cells. Here immunoSEQ multiplex PCR was the method, and the copy in TCRdb shows in-frame clones only, minus some. The repertoire includes around 45,000 clones, less than 90% of them detected once, and approximately 0.3% sits in the top ten. Input material: naive CD8+ T cells sorted from blood. These receptors were collected from a human donor in good health. Each CDR3 is given with its conserved first and last residue. The order of the fields is J gene, clone size, V gene, CDR3 protein. Expanded clones are given a class, and other clones once, few, many or no size at all.

TRBJ1-1,few,TRBV4-1,CASSQDLGVNTEAFF
TRBJ2-7,-,TRBV6-6,CASSYSLTGSYEQYF
TRBJ1-6,-,TRBV15,CATSIDRGQSPLHF
TRBJ2-7,-,TRBV14,CASGRGSPYEQYF
TRBJ1-2,once,TRBV25-1,CASSESEGRSGYGYTF
TRBJ2-7,few,TRBV5-8,CASSAGSTYEQYF
TRBJ2-1,-,TRBV6-1,CASSDLAGARYNEQFF
TRBJ2-3,-,TRBV7-9,CASSRSGTGERDTQYF
TRBJ1-2,-,TRBV6-5,CASSHGTGVGGYTF
TRBJ1-2,-,TRBV27,CASRQGRDYGYTF
TRBJ2-1,-,TRBV27,CASSLKGYNEQFF
TRBJ2-7,-,TRBV7-2,CASLLGGRSYEQYF
TRBJ1-5,-,TRBV7-9,CASSLGGRSGQPQHF
TRBJ1-1,-,TRBV6-4,CASRYMPGTEAFF
TRBJ2-5,-,TRBV27,CASSLWGGSQETQYF
TRBJ2-7,few,TRBV14,CASSQGRYEQYF
TRBJ2-5,-,TRBV9,CASSVGGWTGETQYF
TRBJ1-6,-,TRBV4-1,CASSHAGNSPLHF
TRBJ1-1,once,TRBV6-5,CASSYVAGGTEAFF
TRBJ2-1,once,TRBV25-1,CASSGGTSGIGSYNEQFF
TRBJ2-7,-,TRBV27,CASSSEWNRGHYEQYF
TRBJ1-1,-,TRBV5-8,CASRIRNDSMNTEAFF
TRBJ1-1,-,TRBV6-1,CASSHFREAFF
TRBJ2-3,-,TRBV5-6,CASSLGMGGGTDTQYF
TRBJ2-2,-,TRBV6-4,CATSLLTGTGELFF
-,-,TRBV15,CATSSDRGRSEQYF
TRBJ1-5,-,TRBV10-3,CAISESAGANQPQHF
TRBJ2-1,-,TRBV7-9,CASSLTRDSYNEQFF
TRBJ1-4,-,TRBV4-1,CASSQGIGANEKLFF
TRBJ1-1,-,TRBV7-9,CASSFPGSAEAFF
TRBJ2-7,once,TRBV19,CASSLTSQEQYF
TRBJ2-2,-,TRBV12-5,CASGLPRIEGYTGELFF
TRBJ2-7,-,TRBV5-8,CASSFAGVGEQYF
TRBJ2-1,-,TRBV15,CATSRALIRSVNNEQFF
TRBJ1-5,once,TRBV19,CASSIEVTSGTVNQPQHF
TRBJ1-2,-,TRBV6-4,CASSETAGGDGYTF
TRBJ2-7,-,TRBV27,CASSPHSTYEQYF
TRBJ2-3,-,TRBV5-6,CASNRDLASTDTQYF